The rows below give T cell receptor beta chains drawn from one sample of a study of human T cells and chemical hapten exposure. In TCRdb, the RACE reads were re-called with MiXCR into one record per CDR3 protein. The data hold some 98,000 distinct CDR3 sequences, with 10% to 11% observed a single time. This specimen was whole blood, taken in connection with sensitization to the hapten diphenylcyclopropenone (DPC). The receptors were gathered from a woman in her fifties or sixties with alopecia areata. Some clones in this sample may be carry-over from other donors' samples. Each CDR3 is given with its conserved first and last residue. A D gene is named only where the DNA matches it firmly. A row's size may be missing; if present it is once, few, many or a size class.

NA,17,TRBJ2-3,TRBV3-1,NA,CASSQRELVVSADTQYF,TGTGCCAGCAGCCAACGGGAACTAGTAGTGAGCGCAGATACGCAGTATTTT
NA,13,TRBJ1-1,TRBV3-1,NA,CATSSLGAPEAFF,TGTGCCACCTCTAGTCTGGGGGCACCTGAAGCTTTCTTT
many,15,TRBJ1-5,TRBV6-1,TRBD1,CASSTIGQGHQPQHF,TGTGCCAGCAGTACCATTGGACAGGGCCATCAGCCCCAGCATTTT
NA,14,TRBJ2-7,TRBV2,NA,CASRRQAAIYEQYF,TGTGCCAGCCGGAGACAGGCAGCAATCTACGAGCAGTACTTC
many,17,TRBJ1-5,TRBV30,NA,CAWSLGWDGWRNQPQHF,TGTGCCTGGAGTTTGGGTTGGGACGGCTGGCGCAATCAGCCCCAGCATTTT
few,12,TRBJ1-2,TRBV30,TRBD1,CARRGNDYGYTF,TGTGCCCGCAGGGGGAACGACTATGGCTACACCTTC
many,15,TRBJ1-1,TRBV12-3/TRBV12-4,NA,CASSFRAEMNTEAFF,TGTGCCAGCAGTTTTCGGGCAGAAATGAACACTGAAGCTTTCTTT
few,13,TRBJ1-2,TRBV10-2,TRBD1,CASSADRAGGYTF,TGCGCCAGCAGTGCTGACAGGGCCGGTGGCTACACCTTC
NA,13,TRBJ2-7,TRBV3-1,NA,CASSQVSSYEQYF,TGTGCCAGCAGCCAAGTGTCATCCTACGAGCAGTACTTC
many,15,TRBJ1-5,TRBV5-1,TRBD1,CASSLGDRAGQPQHF,TGCGCCAGCAGCTTGGGAGACAGGGCTGGTCAGCCCCAGCATTTT
few,13,TRBJ2-3,TRBV29-1,TRBD1,CSGGQGSTDTQYF,TGCAGCGGCGGACAGGGGAGCACAGATACGCAGTATTTT
many,17,TRBJ1-4,TRBV5-5,NA,CASSLATEITTNEKLFF,TGTGCCAGCAGCTTGGCCACCGAGATTACAACTAATGAAAAACTGTTTTTT
many,14,TRBJ1-6,TRBV19,NA,CASSMVPNNSPLHF,TGTGCCAGTAGTATGGTACCCAATAATTCACCCCTCCACTTT
few,14,TRBJ2-1,TRBV10-3,NA,CAISERERGNEQFF,TGTGCCATCAGTGAAAGGGAAAGGGGGAATGAGCAGTTCTTC
many,14,TRBJ2-7,TRBV6-6,TRBD1,CASRRTGRDYEQYF,TGTGCCAGCAGAAGGACAGGGCGGGACTACGAGCAGTACTTC
few,16,TRBJ1-2,TRBV10-2,TRBD1,CASSGPGQQEGYGYTF,TGCGCCAGCAGTGGCCCGGGACAGCAAGAGGGCTATGGCTACACCTTC
NA,17,TRBJ2-5,TRBV19,TRBD1,CASSIESGQVGQETQYF,TGTGCCAGTAGTATAGAGTCGGGACAGGTCGGCCAAGAGACCCAGTACTTC
few,13,TRBJ2-1,TRBV5-1,NA,CASSLAQSNEQFF,TGCGCCAGCAGCTTGGCCCAGAGCAATGAGCAGTTCTTC
many,12,TRBJ2-7,TRBV7-6,NA,CASSSVSYEQYF,TGTGCCAGCAGCTCCGTTTCCTACGAGCAGTACTTC
NA,14,TRBJ2-7,TRBV5-4,TRBD2,CASSISGTSYEQYF,TGTGCCAGCAGCATTAGCGGGACTAGCTACGAGCAGTACTTC
few,14,TRBJ2-3,TRBV29-1,TRBD1,CSVRHRGLADTQYF,TGCAGCGTTCGGCACAGGGGGCTGGCAGATACGCAGTATTTT
few,14,TRBJ2-4,TRBV12-3/TRBV12-4,NA,CASSPDGGFNIQYF,TGTGCCAGCAGTCCGGACGGGGGCTTCAACATTCAGTACTTC
NA,14,TRBJ2-7,TRBV29-1,NA,CSVIGGQIPYEQYF,TGCAGCGTAATTGGGGGGCAGATCCCCTACGAGCAGTACTTC
many,14,TRBJ2-1,TRBV20-1,NA,CSASTGSRGNEQFF,TGCAGTGCTAGTACTGGCAGCCGCGGCAATGAGCAGTTCTTC
few,13,TRBJ2-1,TRBV29-1,NA,CSVESGPYNEQFF,TGCAGCGTTGAGAGTGGGCCATACAATGAGCAGTTCTTC
few,14,TRBJ1-1,TRBV29-1,NA,CSVEEGGLGTEAFF,TGCAGCGTTGAAGAAGGAGGGTTAGGCACTGAAGCTTTCTTT
many,14,TRBJ1-4,TRBV5-1,NA,CASSLRPGDEKLFF,TGCGCCAGCAGCTTGAGGCCAGGGGATGAAAAACTGTTTTTT
few,13,TRBJ2-7,TRBV12-3/TRBV12-4,TRBD1,CASSSLDRVEQYF,TGTGCCAGCAGTTCTTTGGACAGGGTTGAGCAGTACTTC
many,15,TRBJ2-3,TRBV25-1,NA,CATLEGAAGTDTQYF,TGTGCCACCTTAGAGGGTGCAGCCGGCACAGATACGCAGTATTTT
few,15,TRBJ1-5,TRBV6-6,TRBD1,CASSYETGADQPQHF,TGTGCCAGCAGTTATGAGACAGGGGCCGATCAGCCCCAGCATTTT
many,13,TRBJ2-3,TRBV9,NA,CASSPGPYDTQYF,TGTGCCAGCAGCCCCGGGCCGTACGATACGCAGTATTTT
NA,14,TRBJ1-5,TRBV5-7,NA,CASSLDYLIQPQHF,TGTGCCAGCAGCTTGGACTATCTAATCCAGCCCCAGCATTTT
few,16,TRBJ2-2,TRBV7-9,TRBD2,CASSIPRGGITGELFF,TGTGCCAGCAGCATTCCTCGCGGGGGTATCACCGGGGAGCTGTTTTTT
few,13,TRBJ1-3,TRBV6-5,NA,CASIKSSGNTIYF,TGTGCCAGCATTAAAAGCTCTGGAAACACCATATATTTT
few,11,TRBJ2-1,TRBV7-8,NA,CASSPHGVQFF,TGTGCCAGCAGCCCCCATGGGGTACAGTTCTTC
few,15,TRBJ1-5,TRBV19,NA,CASRRAGTANQPQHF,TGTGCCAGTAGGAGGGCGGGGACCGCAAATCAGCCCCAGCATTTT
many,14,TRBJ1-1,TRBV30,NA,CAWRRQGTNTEAFF,TGTGCCTGGAGGAGGCAGGGGACCAACACTGAAGCTTTCTTT
many,16,TRBJ2-3,TRBV5-4,NA,CASSLVVGLGTDTQYF,TGTGCCAGCAGCTTGGTGGTGGGGTTAGGCACAGATACGCAGTATTTT
NA,14,TRBJ2-5,TRBV7-2,NA,CASSFQATQETQYF,TGTGCCAGCAGCTTTCAGGCGACTCAAGAGACCCAGTACTTC
NA,17,TRBJ2-7,TRBV21-1,NA,CASTERAGREASDEQYF,TGTGCCAGCACCGAAAGGGCAGGGAGGGAGGCTTCCGACGAGCAGTACTTC
few,15,TRBJ2-2,TRBV19,NA,CASSILRSNTGELFF,TGTGCCAGTAGTATTTTGCGGTCCAACACCGGGGAGCTGTTTTTT
few,13,TRBJ2-7,TRBV5-6,TRBD1,CASSPDRDHEQYF,TGTGCCAGCAGCCCTGACAGGGACCACGAGCAGTACTTC
NA,13,TRBJ2-5,TRBV20-1,TRBD2,CSETGTTAGTQYF,TGCAGTGAAACCGGGACTACTGCCGGGACCCAGTACTTC
NA,15,TRBJ2-3,TRBV11-2,NA,CASSLFPDLTDTQYF,TGTGCCAGCAGCTTATTTCCGGATCTAACAGATACGCAGTATTTT
NA,16,TRBJ1-5,TRBV18,TRBD1,CASSPQGAISQQPQHF,TGTGCCAGCTCACCACAGGGGGCAATCTCTCAACAGCCCCAGCATTTT
NA,14,TRBJ2-7,TRBV7-2,TRBD1,CASSPDRAPYEQYF,TGTGCCAGCAGCCCCGACAGGGCCCCCTACGAGCAGTACTTC
few,16,TRBJ2-1,TRBV6-4,TRBD1,CASSEGTGGFYNEQFF,TGTGCCAGCAGCGAAGGGACAGGGGGATTTTACAATGAGCAGTTCTTC